This T cell receptor (beta chain) was identified during a study of T cell responses to AZD1222 COVID-19 vaccine. CDR1 and CDR2 from the germline V gene are SNHLY and FYNNEI. Unmatched junction bases numbered 13, after V lost 6 bases and J lost 6 bases. The CDR3 has 15 residues. TCRdb's table, derived via immunoSEQ multiplex PCR, lists solely in-frame clones and lacks some. The repertoire consists of 54,000 or so clones, with around 90% occurring once and the leading ten covering approximately 15%. The chain is built from TRBV2 and TRBJ1-2, with 7 bases matching TRBD1. This clonotype originated in an adult in good health. The starting material was peripheral blood, obtained on day 0 of AZD1222 vaccination. CDR3 DNA sequence: TGTGCCAGCAGGCGGGTACAGGGGAGGGCACATGGCTACACCTTC. Its protein is CASRRVQGRAHGYTF.